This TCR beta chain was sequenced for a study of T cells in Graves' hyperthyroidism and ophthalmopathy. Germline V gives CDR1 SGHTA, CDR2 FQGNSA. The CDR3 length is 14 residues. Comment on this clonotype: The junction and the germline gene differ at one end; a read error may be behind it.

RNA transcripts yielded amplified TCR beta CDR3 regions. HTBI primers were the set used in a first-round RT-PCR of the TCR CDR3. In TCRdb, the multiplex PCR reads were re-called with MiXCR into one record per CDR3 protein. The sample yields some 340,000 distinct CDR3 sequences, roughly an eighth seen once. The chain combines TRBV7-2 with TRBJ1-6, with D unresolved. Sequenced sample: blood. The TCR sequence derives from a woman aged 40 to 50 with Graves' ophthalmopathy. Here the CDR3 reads CASRRIGAGSPLHF. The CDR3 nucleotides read TGCGCCAGCCGTCGCATAGGTGCGGGGTCACCCCTCCACTTT.